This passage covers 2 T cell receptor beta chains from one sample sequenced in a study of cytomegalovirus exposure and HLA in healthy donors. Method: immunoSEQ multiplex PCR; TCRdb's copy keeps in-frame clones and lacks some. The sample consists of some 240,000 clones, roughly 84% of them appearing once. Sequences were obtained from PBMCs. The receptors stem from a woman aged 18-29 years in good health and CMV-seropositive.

DNA for the CDR3: TGTGCCAGCAGCCAAAAGCCTAGGGAGGGCCCAGATACGCAGTATTTT. This gives the protein CASSQKPREGPDTQYF. The chain joins TRBV4-2 to TRBJ2-3, with 7 bases fitting TRBD2. With 2 bases clipped from V and 4 bases from J, the junction kept 9 bases outside the gene matches. CDR1 LGHNA and CDR2 YNFKEQ come from the germline V gene. This CDR3 has 16 amino acids.

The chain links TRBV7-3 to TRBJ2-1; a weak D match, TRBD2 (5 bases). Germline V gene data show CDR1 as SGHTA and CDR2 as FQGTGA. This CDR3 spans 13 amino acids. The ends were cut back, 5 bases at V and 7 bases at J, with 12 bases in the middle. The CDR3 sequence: CASSAGWANEQFF. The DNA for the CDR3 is TGTGCCAGCAGCGCGGGTTGGGCAAATGAGCAGTTCTTC. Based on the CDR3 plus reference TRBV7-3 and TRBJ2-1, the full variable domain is GAGVSQTPSNKVTEKGKYVELRCDPISGHTALYWYRQSLGQGPEFLIYFQGTGAADDSGLPNDRFFAVRPEGSVSTLKIQRTERGDSAVYLCASSAGWANEQFFGPGTRLTVL.